The clone carrying this T cell receptor (beta chain) was found once. This CDR3 is also generated by other DNA sequences in the sample. The study ran its PCR with 60 Vbeta and 13 Jbeta primers. The table came from immunoSEQ multiplex PCR; TCRdb's copy has only in-frame clones and leaves some out. Among about 150,000 clones listed, around 80% were seen once. The CDR3 sequence is 14 residues long. Germline loops: CDR1 SGDLS, CDR2 YYNGEE. The trim removed 0 bases at V and 4 bases at J, leaving 1 base unmatched. These data originate in a study of cytomegalovirus exposure and HLA in healthy donors. Sequencing was performed on PBMCs. This sequence was found in a boy aged 2-15 years in good health and CMV-seronegative. The chain combines TRBV9 with TRBJ1-5; the match to TRBD1 covers 7 bases. The CDR3 protein is CASSVGDSNQPQHF. CDR3 DNA: TGTGCCAGCAGCGTAGGGGACAGTAATCAGCCCCAGCATTTT. Supplemented by reference TRBV9 and TRBJ1-5, the full variable domain reads DSGVTQTPKHLITATGQRVTLRCSPRSGDLSVYWYQQSLDQGLQFLIQYYNGEERAKGNILERFSAQQFPDLHSELNLSSLELGDSALYFCASSVGDSNQPQHFGDGTRLSIL.